This T cell receptor beta chain was found in a study of blood T cell repertoires in COVID-19 (dated by TCRdb to the early 2020s). Regarding the complete study: Collaborator samples came from the United States, Italy and Spain and covered acute and convalescent phases of COVID-19. The prospective study material was composed of cDNA or gDNA derived from T cells, B-cell-depleted T cells, or PBMCs. Deeply sampled blood TCRbeta repertoires from subjects exposed to, actively infected with, or recovered from COVID-19 were included in the dataset. The repertoires were made available in a free public database intended to serve as a resource for research on the immune response to SARS-CoV-2. The samples were drawn from the first 160 participants of the ongoing ImmuneRACE study and from 1,254 subjects provided by 6 global collaborators. The sample metadata nearly always contained a de-identified subject ID, COVID-19 status, age in years and sex. Where available, HLA class I and class II types were obtained from metadata supplied by the sample provider rather than from assay-based typing. What the research found in general, with its limitations: Clinical and demographic metadata were provided uncurated, with the amount varying by source and participant.

Whole blood was collected in K2EDTA tubes by collaborating institutions according to the institutions' own protocols. For TCRbeta analysis, collaborator samples were shipped as frozen whole blood, as isolated PBMCs, or as DNA extracted from either sample type. V is cut by 0 bases and J by 9 bases, and the space between the germline ends is 15 bases. The CDR3 holds 15 amino acids from the cysteine to the phenylalanine. Only CDR3 DNA remains: 45 bases, in frame from the first base. In the germline V gene (reference sequence), CDR1 corresponds to LNHDA and CDR2 to SQIVND. Details on this clone: This clone's antigen is unknown. Base qualities are not provided; no much larger clone lies one nucleotide away.

The immunoSEQ Assay, a bias-controlled multiplex PCR, was used to amplify TCRbeta CDR3 regions from genomic DNA. Per the original workflow: Within the assay, amplification of reference gene primers was used to estimate how many nucleated cells each sample contained. Sequence reads were collapsed and filtered to measure the absolute abundance of every unique TCRbeta CDR3 rearrangement. Productive Simpson clonality was computed per sample as the square root of Simpson's diversity index over productive rearrangements. The table was pulled from immuneACCESS by TCRdb, which kept in-frame rearrangements only. Such tables lose some clones; where checked, under half of the loss comes from unresolved V genes, and the rest has no known cause. Clone size and the V and J calls come from that table; the DNA yielded D and trimming. The sample table records about 190,000 clones; around 85% of these occur just once. Of the sample, 2.1% falls within the top ten clones.

Sequencing used peripheral blood. Rearrangement joined TRBV19 to TRBJ1-5; a confident D gene designation cannot be given. The clonotype was recovered from a man aged 70 or older with active or convalescent COVID-19. The bases read TGTGCCAGTAGTATAGATGAGTACCGACCAGGGCCCCAGCATTTT. It is translated as CASSIDEYRPGPQHF. The full variable domain, completed from the reference TRBV19 and TRBJ1-5 proteins outside the CDR3, reads DGGITQSPKYLFRKEGQNVTLSCEQNLNHDAMYWYRQDPGQGLRLIYYSQIVNDFQKGDIAEGYSVSREKKESFPLTVTSAQKNPTAFYLCASSIDEYRPGPQHFGDGTRLSIL.